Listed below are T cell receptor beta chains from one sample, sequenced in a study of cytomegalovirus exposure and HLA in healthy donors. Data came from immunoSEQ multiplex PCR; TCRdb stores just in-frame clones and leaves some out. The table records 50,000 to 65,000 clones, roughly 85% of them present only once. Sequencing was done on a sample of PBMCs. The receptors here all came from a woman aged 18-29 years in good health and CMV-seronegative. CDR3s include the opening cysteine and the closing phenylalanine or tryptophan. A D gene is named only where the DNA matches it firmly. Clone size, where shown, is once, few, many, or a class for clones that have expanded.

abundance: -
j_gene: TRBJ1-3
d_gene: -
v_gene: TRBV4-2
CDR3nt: TGTGCCAGCAGCCAAGATAGCCCGGGGGCTGGAAACACCATATATTTT
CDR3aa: CASSQDSPGAGNTIYF

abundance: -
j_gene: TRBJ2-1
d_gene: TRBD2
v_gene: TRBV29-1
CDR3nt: TGCAGCGTCTCTAGCGGGAGCTTGGCTGAGCAGTTCTTC
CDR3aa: CSVSSGSLAEQFF

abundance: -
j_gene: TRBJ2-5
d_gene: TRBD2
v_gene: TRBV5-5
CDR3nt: TGTGCCAGCAGCTTGTTTTTGGCGGGAGGGGAGACCCAGTACTTC
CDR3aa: CASSLFLAGGETQYF

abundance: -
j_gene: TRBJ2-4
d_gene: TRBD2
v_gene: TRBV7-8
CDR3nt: TGTGCCAGCAGCCCCCGGACTAGTGGTAAAAACATTCAGTACTTC
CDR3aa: CASSPRTSGKNIQYF

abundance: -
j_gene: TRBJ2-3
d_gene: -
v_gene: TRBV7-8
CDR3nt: TGTGCCAGCAGCCATCCAGATCCCACAGATACGCAGTATTTT
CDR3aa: CASSHPDPTDTQYF

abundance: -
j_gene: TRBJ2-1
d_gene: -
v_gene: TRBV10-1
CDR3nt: TGCGCCAGCAGTGATTTAGTGGGGCTTCACAATGAGCAGTTCTTC
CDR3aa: CASSDLVGLHNEQFF

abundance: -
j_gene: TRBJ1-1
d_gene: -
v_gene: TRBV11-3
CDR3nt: TGTGCCAGCAGCGTCAACAGGGTTACGGAAGCTTTCTTT
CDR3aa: CASSVNRVTEAFF

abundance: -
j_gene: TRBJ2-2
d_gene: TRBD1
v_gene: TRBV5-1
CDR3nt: TGCGCCAGCAGCTTGGCCCCAGGGGGAACCGGGGAGCTGTTTTTT
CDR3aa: CASSLAPGGTGELFF

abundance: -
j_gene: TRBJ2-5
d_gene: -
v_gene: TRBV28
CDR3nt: TGTGCCAGCAGTCCCAACCAGGGGACGGAGACCCAGTACTTC
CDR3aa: CASSPNQGTETQYF

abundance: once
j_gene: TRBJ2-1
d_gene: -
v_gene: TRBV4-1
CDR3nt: TGCGCCAGCAGCCACCCAGGGGATGAGCAGTTCTTC
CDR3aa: CASSHPGDEQFF

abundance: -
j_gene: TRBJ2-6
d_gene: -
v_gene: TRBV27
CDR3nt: TGTGCCAGCAGTCTACTCGGGGTCACTGGGGCCAACGTCCTGACTTTC
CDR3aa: CASSLLGVTGANVLTF

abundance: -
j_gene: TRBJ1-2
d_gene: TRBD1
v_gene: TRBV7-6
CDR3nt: TGTGCCAGCAGCCAACCGGGACAGAAGAAGGATGGCTACACCTTC
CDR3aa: CASSQPGQKKDGYTF

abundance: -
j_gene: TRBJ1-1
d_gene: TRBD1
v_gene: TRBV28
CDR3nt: TGTGCCAGCTGGGAGGACAGGGAAATGAACACTGAAGCTTTCTTT
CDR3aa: CASWEDREMNTEAFF

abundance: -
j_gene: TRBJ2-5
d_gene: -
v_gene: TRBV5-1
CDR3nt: TGCGCCAGCAGCGGCGGACAAGAGACCCAGTACTTC
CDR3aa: CASSGGQETQYF

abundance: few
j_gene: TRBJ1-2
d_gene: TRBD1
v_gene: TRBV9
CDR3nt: TGTGCCAGCAGCCAACTCGGGACAGGACCTAACTATGGCTACACCTTC
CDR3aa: CASSQLGTGPNYGYTF

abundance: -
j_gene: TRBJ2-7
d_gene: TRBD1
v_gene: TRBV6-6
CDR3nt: TGTGCCAGCAGTTTCCAAGGACAGGGCCCCTACGAGCAGTACTTC
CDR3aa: CASSFQGQGPYEQYF

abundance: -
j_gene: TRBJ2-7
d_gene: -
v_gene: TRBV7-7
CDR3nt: TGTGCCAGCAGCTTAGGACGGGCCTACGAGCAGTACTTC
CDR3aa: CASSLGRAYEQYF

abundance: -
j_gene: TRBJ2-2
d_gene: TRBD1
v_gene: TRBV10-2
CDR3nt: TGCGCCAGCAGTGGGACAGGGGTGGGCGGGGAGCTGTTTTTT
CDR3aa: CASSGTGVGGELFF

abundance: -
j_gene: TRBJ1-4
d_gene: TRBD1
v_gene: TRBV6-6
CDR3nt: TGTGCCAGCAGTTACGGGACAGGGAGGGCTAATGAAAAACTGTTTTTT
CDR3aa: CASSYGTGRANEKLFF

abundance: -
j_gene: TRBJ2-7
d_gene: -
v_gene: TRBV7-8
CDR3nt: TGTGCCAGCAGCTTAGTAGCGGAAGAGCAGTACTTC
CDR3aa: CASSLVAEEQYF

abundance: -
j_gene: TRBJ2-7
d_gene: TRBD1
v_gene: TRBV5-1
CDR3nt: TGCGCCAGCAGCCGGGGGACAGGGGCCTACGAGCAGTACTTC
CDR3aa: CASSRGTGAYEQYF

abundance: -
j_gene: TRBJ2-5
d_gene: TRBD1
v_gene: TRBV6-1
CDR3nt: TGTGCCAGCAGTGTAGACAGGGACGAAGAGACCCAGTACTTC
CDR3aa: CASSVDRDEETQYF

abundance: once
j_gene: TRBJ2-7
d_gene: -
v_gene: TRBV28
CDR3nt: TGTGCCAGCAGTCCCTTCGGGTCTGAGCAGTACTTC
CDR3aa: CASSPFGSEQYF

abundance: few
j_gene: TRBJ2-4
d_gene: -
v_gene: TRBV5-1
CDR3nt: TGCGCCAGCAGCTCGCCAGGGGCGGCCAAAAACATTCAGTACTTC
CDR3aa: CASSSPGAAKNIQYF

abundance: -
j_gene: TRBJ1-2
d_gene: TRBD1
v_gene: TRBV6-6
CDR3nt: TGTGCCAGCAGTCCCTCGGGACAGTATGGCTACACCTTC
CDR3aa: CASSPSGQYGYTF

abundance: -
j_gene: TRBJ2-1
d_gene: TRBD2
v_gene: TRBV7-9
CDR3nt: TGTGCCAGCAGCTTAGCGGTCCTAGCGGGAGGTTCCTACAATGAGCAGTTCTTC
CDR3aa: CASSLAVLAGGSYNEQFF

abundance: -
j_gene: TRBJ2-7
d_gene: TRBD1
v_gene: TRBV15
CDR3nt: TGTGCCACCAGCGTAGCCGGGACAGGGCTTTACGAGCAGTACTTC
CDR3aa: CATSVAGTGLYEQYF

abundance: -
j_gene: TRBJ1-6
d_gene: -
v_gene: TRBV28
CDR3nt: TGTGCCAGCAGTTTATCCAGGGTCGGGAATTCACCCCTCCACTTT
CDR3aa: CASSLSRVGNSPLHF

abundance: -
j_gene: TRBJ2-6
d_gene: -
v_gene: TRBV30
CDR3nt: TGTGCCTGGAGTAGGAGCTCTGGGGCCAACGTCCTGACTTTC
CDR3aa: CAWSRSSGANVLTF

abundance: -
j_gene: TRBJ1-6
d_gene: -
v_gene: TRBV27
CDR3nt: TGTGCCAGCAGTTTGGGGGGACGAGGGCAATCACCCCTCCACTTT
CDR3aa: CASSLGGRGQSPLHF

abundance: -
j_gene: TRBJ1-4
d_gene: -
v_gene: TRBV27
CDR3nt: TGTGCCAGCAGGATCGGGACAACTAATGAAAAACTGTTTTTT
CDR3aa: CASRIGTTNEKLFF

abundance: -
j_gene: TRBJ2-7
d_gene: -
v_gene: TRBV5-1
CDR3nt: TGCGCCAGCAGCTTGGGCAGGGTGGATGACGAGCAGTACTTC
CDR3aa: CASSLGRVDDEQYF

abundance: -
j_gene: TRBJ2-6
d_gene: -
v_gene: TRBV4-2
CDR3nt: TGTGCCAGCAGCCAAGTGGCCGGAGTCCCCTCTGGGGCCAACGGCCTGACTTTC
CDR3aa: CASSQVAGVPSGANGLTF

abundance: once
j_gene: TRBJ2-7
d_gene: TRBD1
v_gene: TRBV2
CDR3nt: TGTGCCAGCAGAGGGGGACAGGGAGGGGAGCAGTACTTC
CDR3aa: CASRGGQGGEQYF

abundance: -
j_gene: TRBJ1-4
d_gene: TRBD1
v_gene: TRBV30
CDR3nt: TGTGCCTGGGGGTCTACAGGGGCCCCTAATGAAAAACTGTTTTTT
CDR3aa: CAWGSTGAPNEKLFF

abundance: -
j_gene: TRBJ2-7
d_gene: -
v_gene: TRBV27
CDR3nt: TGTGCCAGCACAAAGCGGTGGCCCTACGAGCAGTACTTC
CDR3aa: CASTKRWPYEQYF

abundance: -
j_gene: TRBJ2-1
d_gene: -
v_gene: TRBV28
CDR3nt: TGTGCCAGCAGTTTTCTTCAGGGGTTCAATGAGCAGTTCTTC
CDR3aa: CASSFLQGFNEQFF

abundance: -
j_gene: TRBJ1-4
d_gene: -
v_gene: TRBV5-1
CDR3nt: TGCGCCAGCAGCTTGGGGCTCCTCGAGAGGAATGAAAAACTGTTTTTT
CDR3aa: CASSLGLLERNEKLFF

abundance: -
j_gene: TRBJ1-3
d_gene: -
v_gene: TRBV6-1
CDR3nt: TGTGCCAGCAGTGACATTCTATGGGGGGGCCAGAACACCATATATTTT
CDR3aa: CASSDILWGGQNTIYF

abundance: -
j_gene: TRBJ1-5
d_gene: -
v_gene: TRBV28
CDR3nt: TGTGCCACCAGCCTGTCCCAGGGTAGCAATCAGCCCCAGCATTTT
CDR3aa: CATSLSQGSNQPQHF

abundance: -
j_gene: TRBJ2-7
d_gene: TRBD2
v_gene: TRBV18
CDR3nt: TGTGCCAGCTCACAGGGGACTAGCGGGGGAGCCTACGAGCAGTACTTC
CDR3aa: CASSQGTSGGAYEQYF

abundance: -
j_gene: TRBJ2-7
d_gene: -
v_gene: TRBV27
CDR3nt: TGTGCCAGCAGCGAGCGGGACAGGCCCTACGAGCAGTACTTC
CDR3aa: CASSERDRPYEQYF

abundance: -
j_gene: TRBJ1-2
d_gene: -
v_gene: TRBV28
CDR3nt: TGTGCCAGCAGTTTGACAGGTGGAAAGCCGAACTATGGCTACACCTTC
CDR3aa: CASSLTGGKPNYGYTF

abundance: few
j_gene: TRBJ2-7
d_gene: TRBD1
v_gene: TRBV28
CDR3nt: TGTGCCAGCAGTTTCTCCGGGACAGGGACTTTCTCCTACGAGCAGTACTTC
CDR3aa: CASSFSGTGTFSYEQYF

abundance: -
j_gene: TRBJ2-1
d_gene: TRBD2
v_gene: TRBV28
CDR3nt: TGTGCCAGCAGTTTGGGTTGGGTAGCGGGAGCTTACAATGAGCAGTTCTTC
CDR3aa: CASSLGWVAGAYNEQFF

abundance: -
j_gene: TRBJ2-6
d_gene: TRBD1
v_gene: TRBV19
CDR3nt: TGTGCCAGCCATTTGCGTGGACAGGGAACGACTGGGGCCAACGTCCTGACTTTC
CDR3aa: CASHLRGQGTTGANVLTF

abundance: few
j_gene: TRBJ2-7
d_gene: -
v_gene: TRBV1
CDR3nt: TGCACCAGCAGCCAAGAGCGGGGTTTCGGGGGTTACTCCTACGAGCAGTACTTC
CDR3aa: CTSSQERGFGGYSYEQYF

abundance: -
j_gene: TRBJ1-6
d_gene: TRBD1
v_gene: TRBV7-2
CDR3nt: TGTGCCAGCAGAGGACAGGGGACTAATAATTCACCCCTCCACTTT
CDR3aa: CASRGQGTNNSPLHF

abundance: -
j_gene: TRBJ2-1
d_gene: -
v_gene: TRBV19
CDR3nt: TGTGCCAGTAGTATAGGGGCAGGTGAGGAGCAGTTCTTC
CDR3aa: CASSIGAGEEQFF

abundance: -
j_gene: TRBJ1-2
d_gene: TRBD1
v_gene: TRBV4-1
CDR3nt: TGCGCCAGCAGCCGCCGCCCCTCCGGGGACAGGGAAGATGGCTACACCTTC
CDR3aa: CASSRRPSGDREDGYTF